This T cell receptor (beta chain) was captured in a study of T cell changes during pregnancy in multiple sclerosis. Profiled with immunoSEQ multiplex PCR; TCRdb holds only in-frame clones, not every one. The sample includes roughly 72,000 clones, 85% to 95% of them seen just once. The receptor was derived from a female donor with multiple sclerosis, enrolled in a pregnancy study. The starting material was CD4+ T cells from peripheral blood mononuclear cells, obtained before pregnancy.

The chain's CDR3 is CASSFQRGSTDTQYF. Written as DNA, the CDR3 is TGTGCCAGCAGTTTTCAGCGGGGGAGCACAGATACGCAGTATTTT. This sequence joins TRBV27 and TRBJ2-3; 8 positions match TRBD2. After removal of 3 bases from V and 0 bases from J, the junction contained 2 bases not matched to a gene. Germline V gene sequence: CDR1 MNHEY, CDR2 SMNVEV (reference sequence). The CDR3 runs 15 residues.